This T cell receptor (beta chain) derives from a study of shared clonotypes between healthy human individuals. Turning to the study itself: With ages of 18 to 49, the donors were two women and a few men.

V was trimmed by 5 bases and J by 3 bases, leaving 8 bases between them. The CDR3 runs to 12 residues. The germline V gene encodes CDR1 LNHDA and CDR2 SQIVND (reference sequence). Using immunoSEQ multiplex PCR, the repertoire was profiled, and TCRdb retains in-frame clones only, with some absent. The sample yields 900,000 to 1,200,000 clones, around 78% seen once. The sequenced sample was memory CD4+ T cells from PBMCs. Subset noted: CD45RA-negative fraction. The chain combines TRBV19 with TRBJ2-7; D remains unclear. The sequence was collected from a man between 18 and 29 years old in good health. Some clones in this sample may be carry-over from other donors' samples. The chain's CDR3 is CASSAGFYEQYF. CDR3 DNA sequence: TGTGCCAGTAGTGCCGGGTTCTACGAGCAGTACTTC.